A single sample is the source of the 20 T cell receptor beta chains below, sequenced in a study of OX40 agonist ivuxolimab in advanced cancers. Method: immunoSEQ multiplex PCR; TCRdb's copy keeps in-frame clones and lacks some. Of about 71,000 clones in the sample, 85% to 95% are singletons; the top ten hold 15% to 19%. Sequenced here: CD4+ or CD8+ T cells sorted from blood, sampled in a trial of the OX40 agonist ivuxolimab. These receptors all stem from an adult with an advanced solid tumor such as melanoma, head and neck, liver or kidney cancer.

This clone was observed once. The chain has TRBV6-5 and TRBJ2-5; D is possibly TRBD1 (6 bases). V was shortened by 5 bases and J by 0 bases, with 13 bases between the two germline ends. The CDR3 consists of 15 residues. Germline CDR1 and CDR2: MNHEY and SVGAGI. CDR3 DNA sequence: TGTGCCAGCAGTACAGGGAGTTGGGACCAAGAGACCCAGTACTTC. It translates to CASSTGSWDQETQYF.

V is TRBV9 and J is TRBJ2-3; 9 bases map to TRBD2. CDR1 SGDLS and CDR2 YYNGEE come from the germline V gene. CDR3 length: 15 residues. V lost 6 bases to trimming and J lost 2 bases; unmatched junction nucleotides: 7. CDR3 sequence reads: CASTTGTSNTDTQYF. CDR3 sequence (DNA): TGTGCCAGCACCACTGGGACTAGCAACACAGATACGCAGTATTTT. Complete variable domain (other parts from reference TRBV9 and TRBJ2-3): DSGVTQTPKHLITATGQRVTLRCSPRSGDLSVYWYQQSLDQGLQFLIQYYNGEERAKGNILERFSAQQFPDLHSELNLSSLELGDSALYFCASTTGTSNTDTQYFGPGTRLTVL.

The CDR3 here is CASSLGEHEQYF. DNA for the CDR3: TGCGCCAGCAGCTTAGGTGAACACGAGCAGTACTTC. This chain links TRBV5-1 with TRBJ2-7; D unclear. This CDR3 is built from 12 residues. The V end lost 2 bases, the J end lost 5 bases, and 8 bases lay between the germline ends. CDR1 is SGHRS and CDR2 is YFSETQ in the germline V gene.

This chain links TRBV11-2 with TRBJ2-3, with D uncertain. The CDR3 loop spans 16 amino acids. With 1 base removed from V and 0 bases from J, the gap between germline ends came to 11 bases. Germline-derived CDR1 and CDR2 are SGHAT and FQNNGV. The CDR3 reads CASSLVALLSTDTQYF. CDR3 coding DNA: TGTGCCAGCAGCTTAGTCGCCTTACTTAGCACAGATACGCAGTATTTT.

This chain links TRBV27 with TRBJ2-5; TRBD2 is a possible D gene (6 bases). V shed 1 base and J shed 5 bases, with 8 bases lying between them. CDR1 is MNHEY and CDR2 is SMNVEV in the germline V gene (reference sequence). This CDR3 comprises 13 residues. The CDR3 protein is CASSLYGGETQYF. CDR3 DNA sequence: TGTGCCAGCAGTTTATACGGGGGTGAGACCCAGTACTTC.

The gene calls are TRBV7-6 and TRBJ1-2; no firm D call. The CDR3 loop spans 16 amino acids. Germline values: CDR1 SGHVS, CDR2 FNYEAQ. Trimming cost V 3 bases and J 6 bases, with 20 bases left between them. The CDR3 bases are TGTGCCAGCAGCTTGTTAGAACGGGAGAGGCAGAATGGCTACACCTTC. Translating it yields CASSLLERERQNGYTF.

This chain links TRBV5-6 with TRBJ2-5, with no clear D. This CDR3 spans 13 amino acids. Deletions cut 0 bases from V and 5 bases from J, with 8 bases between. Germline loops: CDR1 SGHDT, CDR2 YYEEEE. CDR3 nucleotides: TGTGCCAGCAGCTTGGGGAGCCGGGAGACCCAGTACTTC. Encoded protein: CASSLGSRETQYF.

Only a few counts were recorded for this clone. This chain uses TRBV27 with TRBJ2-2, with 9 bases matching TRBD1. CDR1 is MNHEY and CDR2 is SMNVEV in the germline V gene (reference sequence). The V segment lost 3 bases and the J segment 3 bases; nucleotides outside the gene matches: 5. This CDR3 spans 16 amino acids. The CDR3, as DNA: TGTGCCAGCAGTTTCGAGGACAGGGGCTACACCGGGGAGCTGTTTTTT. Amino acid sequence: CASSFEDRGYTGELFF.

The chain carries TRBV27 and TRBJ1-2, with TRBD1 matching 8 bases. This CDR3 region has 16 residues. V lost 0 bases to trimming and J lost 8 bases; unmatched junction nucleotides: 11. CDR1 and CDR2 (germline): MNHEY, SMNVEV (reference sequence). The CDR3 sequence is CASSLSATGALWGYTF. CDR3 coding DNA: TGTGCCAGCAGTTTATCCGCGACAGGGGCCCTGTGGGGCTACACCTTC.

The chain is built from TRBV13 and TRBJ2-1; TRBD2 is a possible D gene (5 bases). The CDR3 is made up of 17 amino acids. Deletions cut 5 bases from V and 5 bases from J, with 22 bases between. Germline values: CDR1 PRHDT, CDR2 FYEKMQ (reference sequence). This chain's CDR3 is CASSLPGIGPFNNEQFF. As DNA, the CDR3 is TGTGCCAGCAGCCTCCCGGGGATAGGTCCCTTTAACAATGAGCAGTTCTTC.

V usage is TRBV10-3 and J usage is TRBJ2-7, with a tentative D call TRBD1 (8 bases). Trimming took off 2 bases at V and 3 bases at J, with 17 bases between the two ends. In germline, CDR1 is ENHRY, CDR2 SYGVKD. This CDR3 has 16 residues. CDR3 in DNA: TGTGCCATCAGTGAGATACAGGGGGGGGCCCTCTACGAGCAGTACTTC. It codes for CAISEIQGGALYEQYF.

J is TRBJ1-1 and V is TRBV28, with D unresolved. CDR3 length: 13 residues. In germline, CDR1 is MDHEN, CDR2 SYDVKM. V was cut by 4 bases and J by 4 bases, with 10 bases left in between. The CDR3 DNA sequence: TGTGCCAGCAGTTCCGCAGGCTCCACTGAAGCTTTCTTT. It specifies CASSSAGSTEAFF.

The count of this clone is one. The J gene is TRBJ1-1, the V gene TRBV29-1; D is perhaps TRBD1 (5 bases). The CDR3 is 13 amino acids. The V gene lost 4 bases and the J gene lost 6 bases, with 15 bases spanning the gap. The germline V gene has CDR1 SQVTM and CDR2 ANQGSEA. The CDR3 sequence is CSVGRDSGSEAFF. The DNA for the CDR3 is TGCAGCGTTGGTCGGGACTCGGGGTCTGAAGCTTTCTTT.

The chain recombines TRBV4-1 with TRBJ1-6; D remains unclear. Germline CDR1 MGHRA, CDR2 YSYEKL. The germline V and J ends were trimmed by 3 bases and 7 bases, with 10 bases remaining between them. This CDR3 spans 14 amino acids. The CDR3 nucleotides are TGCGCCAGCAGCCACAGAACGGAAAATTCACCCCTCCACTTT. It encodes CASSHRTENSPLHF.

A single count supports this clone. The chain carries TRBV9 and TRBJ1-2; D gene uncertain. V was cut by 0 bases and J by 0 bases, with 9 bases left in between. Germline V lookup: CDR1 SGDLS, CDR2 YYNGEE. The CDR3 runs to 15 residues. The CDR3 DNA sequence: TGTGCCAGCAGCGTAGGCAGCTCTTCTAACTATGGCTACACCTTC. It encodes CASSVGSSSNYGYTF.

The genes are TRBV19 and TRBJ1-2; 8 bases fit TRBD1. The CDR3 has 14 residues. The ends lost 9 bases at V and 8 bases at J; junction bases unmatched: 14. Germline V gene data show CDR1 as LNHDA and CDR2 as SQIVND (reference sequence). The CDR3 loop is CASTGGSALDGYTF. Here the CDR3 DNA reads TGTGCCAGCACAGGGGGATCTGCACTAGACGGCTACACCTTC.

The chain joins TRBV5-1 to TRBJ2-3; the match to TRBD2 covers 13 bases. The CDR3 has 14 residues. V shed 1 base and J 8 bases; nucleotides not matched to a gene: 1. The germline V gene has CDR1 SGHRS and CDR2 YFSETQ. This CDR3 reads CASSLTSGRVTQYF. DNA for the CDR3: TGCGCCAGCAGCTTGACTAGCGGGAGGGTTACGCAGTATTTT.

The chain has TRBV9 and TRBJ1-5, with D maybe TRBD1 (6 bases). V was pared by 0 bases and J by 5 bases, with 12 bases between. CDR3 length: 15 amino acids. Per germline, CDR1 SGDLS and CDR2 YYNGEE. The CDR3 nucleotides are TGTGCCAGCAGCGTAGATGGGACACCCTATCAGCCCCAGCATTTT. It yields the protein CASSVDGTPYQPQHF.

The rearrangement links TRBV4-3 to TRBJ2-3, with D perhaps TRBD1 or TRBD2 (5 bases each). This CDR3 comprises 12 residues. In germline, CDR1 is LGHNA, CDR2 YSLEER. Trimming removed 0 bases at V and 8 bases at J, with 6 bases between. The CDR3 region is CASSQDGGTQYF. CDR3 sequence (DNA): TGCGCCAGCAGCCAAGATGGGGGTACGCAGTATTTT.

Concerning this clone itself: The conserved final phenylalanine or tryptophan is absent from the CDR3, which likely points to a read error. This rearrangement joins TRBV4-3 to TRBJ2-7, with D uncertain. The V end was cut by 1 base, the J end by 0 bases, with 10 bases between. The CDR3 length is 15 residues. The V gene's germline CDR1 is LGHNA and CDR2 YSLEER. The CDR3: CASSQVIGNSYEQYL. DNA for the CDR3: TGCGCCAGCAGCCAAGTGATTGGGAACTCCTACGAGCAGTACCTC.